The 26 T cell receptor beta chains below were found in one sample sequenced in a study of T cell clonality in common variable immunodeficiency. Broader study findings: Common variable immunodeficiency TCR beta sequences reportedly had fewer deletions and N-nucleotide insertions.

The protocol was immunoSEQ multiplex PCR, while the TCRdb copy is restricted to in-frame clones and leaves out a portion. Singletons are absent from the sample, which has some 20,000 clones. Which antigens these TCRs recognize remains unknown. Sequencing was done on a sample of peripheral blood mononuclear cells. The receptors shown here come from a human donor with common variable immunodeficiency.

This clone has just a few counts. The CDR3 end falls 3 residues outside the read, so it is completed with the germline J gene. The chain is built from TRBV6-2 or TRBV6-3 and TRBJ2-7; D remains unclear. Trimming cost V 6 bases and J 0 bases, with 9 bases left between them. CDR1 and CDR2 from the germline V gene are MNHEY and SVGEGT. The CDR3 runs to 13 residues. The chain's CDR3 is CASSRLASYEQYF. The sequenced part of the CDR3 DNA is TGTGCCAGCAGCCGACTGGCCTCCTACGAG.

Note on this clone: The read ends 3 residues before the CDR3 terminus; that terminus is restored from the germline J gene. The J gene is TRBJ2-1, the V gene TRBV19; 13 bases fit TRBD2. The CDR3 has 20 amino acids. Germline loops: CDR1 LNHDA, CDR2 SQIVND (reference sequence). After removal of 3 bases from V and 4 bases from J, the junction contained 15 bases not matched to a gene. The part of the CDR3 DNA that was read is TGTGCCAGTAGTATGGGCCAGGGACTAGCGGGGAGAGGAGGTTACAATGAG. Its protein is CASSMGQGLAGRGGYNE. The entire CDR3 is CASSMGQGLAGRGGYNEQFF.

This clone turned up a few times. CDR3 region: CASRRHLGQWNQPQHF. The CDR3 bases that were read are TGTGCCAGTAGAAGACATCTTGGACAGTGGAATCAGCCC. The J gene is TRBJ1-5, the V gene TRBV19, with TRBD1 as a possible D gene (6 bases). The read ends 3 residues early relative to the CDR3; the germline J gene fills the gap. Germline-derived CDR1 and CDR2 are LNHDA and SQIVND (reference sequence). The CDR3 is 16 residues long. The V gene lost 6 bases and the J gene lost 4 bases, with 19 bases spanning the gap.

There are a few counts of this clone. From the germline J gene comes the end of the CDR3, since the read stops 3 residues before it. The chain carries TRBV19 and TRBJ1-1, with 8 bases matching TRBD1. Trimming removed 4 bases from V and 4 bases from J; junction bases left unmatched: 14. CDR3 length equals 17 residues. Germline V gene sequence: CDR1 LNHDA, CDR2 SQIVND (reference sequence). This CDR3 reads CASSTPYSDRGSTEAFF. The CDR3 DNA, read in part, is TGTGCCAGTAGTACACCTTATTCCGACAGGGGATCCACTGAA.

This clone was picked up a small number of times. Read coverage stops 3 residues before the CDR3 terminus; the germline J gene supplies the remainder. The J gene is TRBJ2-1, the V gene TRBV18; 12 bases fit TRBD2. CDR1 is KGHSH, CDR2 LQKENI, per germline. V was pared by 3 bases and J by 2 bases, with 2 bases of the junction left unmatched. This CDR3 comprises 16 residues. The sequenced part of the CDR3 DNA is TGTGCCAGCTCACCGACTAGCGGGAGCACCTACAATGAG. Protein: CASSPTSGSTYNE. The complete CDR3 reads CASSPTSGSTYNEQFF. Combining the CDR3 with reference TRBV18 and TRBJ2-1 gives the whole variable domain NAGVMQNPRHLVRRRGQEARLRCSPMKGHSHVYWYRQLPEEGLKFMVYLQKENIIDESGMPKERFSAEFPKEGPSILRIQQVVRGDSAAYFCASSPTSGSTYNEQFFGPGTRLTVL.

Notes on this clone: The read ends 3 residues early relative to the CDR3; the germline J gene fills the gap. V usage is TRBV30 and J usage is TRBJ1-1; D remains unclear. The CDR3 is 13 residues long. Trimming shortened V by 3 bases and J by 6 bases, and 14 bases separated the two germline ends. Germline V CDR1 and CDR2: GTSNPN, SVGIG (reference sequence). CDR3 DNA (partial): TGTGCCTGGAGGGTAGAGTTCCATTCTGAA. Its protein product is CAWRVEFHSE. The full CDR3 protein reads CAWRVEFHSEAFF.

In this sample, this clone turned up a few times. It is unclear where the CDR3 begins or ends on the DNA, so no DNA is shown, and the CDR3 is as TCRdb lists it. The chain employs TRBV2 and TRBJ2-1; the D call TRBD1 from the table was never checked on the DNA. Ends included, the CDR3 has 16 residues. Germline V lookup: CDR1 SNHLY, CDR2 FYNNEI. The CDR3 sequence: CASILEPGQGGNEQFF.

The sample holds a few counts of this clone. The CDR3 end is not reached by the read, which stops 3 residues before it; the germline J gene fills it in. The chain recombines TRBV19 with TRBJ2-1; 9 bases fit TRBD1. Germline trimming cut 3 bases from V and 5 bases from J; bases unmatched to any gene: 14. The CDR3 runs to 18 residues. Germline CDR1 and CDR2: LNHDA and SQIVND (reference sequence). CDR3: CASSIPAGQGVVNNEQFF. CDR3 DNA, as far as it was read: TGTGCCAGTAGTATTCCGGCGGGACAGGGTGTTGTTAACAATGAG.

This clone was recorded a few times. The CDR3 extends 3 residues past the end of the read, so its final part is completed from the germline J gene. This chain connects TRBV2 to TRBJ1-4; 7 nucleotides align to TRBD1. CDR3 length: 15 amino acids. In germline, CDR1 is SNHLY, CDR2 FYNNEI. V lost 5 bases, J lost 8 bases, and 11 bases stayed unmatched. The CDR3 here is CASSRYRGSGEKLFF. The covered CDR3 bases are TGTGCCAGCAGTCGCTACAGGGGATCAGGGGAAAAA.

By frequency in the sample, this clone is medium-sized. The sequenced fragment ends 3 residues before the CDR3 boundary, so the rest is inferred from the germline J gene. The chain links TRBV5-1 to TRBJ2-2; the D is unclear. The CDR3 extends over 14 amino acids. The V end lost 0 bases, the J end lost 4 bases, and 7 bases lay between the germline ends. Germline CDR1 SGHRS, CDR2 YFSETQ. CDR3 bases read: TGCGCCAGCAGCTTGGGAGAACTCACCGGGGAG. This gives the protein CASSLGELTGE. The entire CDR3 reads CASSLGELTGELFF. The full variable domain, rest sourced from reference TRBV5-1 and TRBJ2-2, is KAGVTQTPRYLIKTRGQQVTLSCSPISGHRSVSWYQQTPGQGLQFLFEYFSETQRNKGNFPGRFSGRQFSNSRSEMNVSTLELGDSALYLCASSLGELTGELFFGEGSRLTVL.

This clone was detected only a few times. The read finishes 3 residues shy of the CDR3 end, and the germline J gene is used to complete it. V and J are TRBV7-2 and TRBJ1-1, with a possible D match to TRBD1 (6 bases). This CDR3 contains 14 residues. The germline V gene encodes CDR1 SGHTA and CDR2 FQGNSA. Trimming cost V 0 bases and J 6 bases, with 11 bases left between them. CDR3 DNA (partial): TGTGCCAGCAGCTTAGCAACAGGGCGCGCTGAA. It yields the protein CASSLATGRAE. The complete CDR3 reads CASSLATGRAEAFF.

This clone was counted a few times. The read ends 3 residues early relative to the CDR3; the germline J gene fills the gap. The chain carries TRBV18 and TRBJ2-7, with 12 nucleotides matching TRBD2. The CDR3 has 13 amino acids. V dropped 8 bases and J dropped 3; count of bases not matched to a gene: 2. The germline gives CDR1 KGHSH, CDR2 LQKENI. The CDR3 bases that were read are TGTGCCAGCGAGACTAGCGGGAGCTACGAG. This encodes CASETSGSYE. The CDR3 reads in full as CASETSGSYEQYF.

In its sample, this clone was seen a few times. The CDR3 goes on 3 residues after the read ends, and that part is filled in from the germline J gene. This rearrangement joins TRBV18 to TRBJ2-7, with 9 bases aligning to TRBD2. Trimming at V came to 4 bases and at J to 1 base, leaving 2 bases not matched to a gene. The CDR3 is 14 residues long. Germline CDR1 is KGHSH and CDR2 is LQKENI. CDR3 sequence: CASSRAGGSYEQYF. CDR3 DNA, as far as it was read: TGTGCCAGCTCACGAGCGGGAGGATCCTACGAG.

This clone was observed a few times. The observed sequence ends 3 residues before the CDR3 terminus, with the missing tail filled in from the germline J gene. The chain combines TRBV20-1 with TRBJ2-3, with a tentative D call TRBD2 (5 bases). The V and J ends lost 1 base and 5 bases respectively, with 16 bases between them. The length of the CDR3 is 15 residues. The germline gives CDR1 DFQATT, CDR2 SNEGSKA (reference sequence). The CDR3 DNA, read in part, is TGCAGTGCTAGAGGCCCAGGCCAGCGGTTAGATACG. It specifies CSARGPGQRLDT. The whole CDR3 is CSARGPGQRLDTQYF.

About this clone itself: The sequence runs out 3 residues before the end of the CDR3; the remainder is reconstructed from the germline J gene. This chain links TRBV19 with TRBJ1-3, with D uncertain. The V gene's germline CDR1 is LNHDA and CDR2 SQIVND (reference sequence). The CDR3 is 13 residues long. V shed 6 bases and J shed 0 bases, with 6 bases lying between them. CDR3 amino acids: CASSSSSGNTIYF. Partial CDR3 DNA: TGTGCCAGTAGCTCGTCCTCTGGAAACACC.

A word on this clone: The read ends 3 residues shy of where the CDR3 ends; the end is completed using the germline J gene. This sequence joins TRBV6-2 or TRBV6-3 and TRBJ2-2; D not resolved. The CDR3 loop spans 15 amino acids. The germline V gene encodes CDR1 MNHEY and CDR2 SVGEGT. Trimming left V 0 bases short and J 5 bases short, with 10 bases between. Incomplete CDR3 DNA: TGTGCCAGCAGTTACTCAGGGTATGGGACCGGGGAG. Translation gives CASSYSGYGTGE. The complete CDR3 sequence is CASSYSGYGTGELFF.

This clone is categorized as medium-sized. The read ends 3 residues before the CDR3 terminus; that terminus is restored from the germline J gene. The rearrangement joins TRBV2 to TRBJ1-1, with D hard to call. This CDR3 has 12 residues. Germline V gene sequence: CDR1 SNHLY, CDR2 FYNNEI. V lost 4 bases and J lost 1, with 4 bases in between. The CDR3 protein is CASSGRNTEAFF. The CDR3 bases that were read are TGTGCCAGCAGTGGTAGGAACACTGAA.

Only a few counts were recorded for this clone. The read finishes 3 residues shy of the CDR3 end, and the germline J gene is used to complete it. The J gene is TRBJ1-2, the V gene TRBV6-1, with no clear D. The germline V gene has CDR1 MNHNS and CDR2 SASEGT. The V gene lost 3 bases and the J gene lost 5 bases, with 13 bases spanning the gap. CDR3 length: 14 amino acids. CDR3 sequence reads: CASSDVAPPYGYTF. CDR3 bases read: TGTGCCAGCAGTGATGTGGCCCCCCCATATGGC.

This clone was observed a handful of times. The CDR3 end lies 3 residues beyond the end of the read and is filled in from the germline J gene. The gene calls are TRBV18 and TRBJ2-6, with 9 bases aligning to TRBD1. The ends lost 6 bases at V and 1 base at J; junction bases unmatched: 13. The germline V gene has CDR1 KGHSH and CDR2 LQKENI. This CDR3 is built from 19 residues. CDR3 region: CASSPTGGQGGSGANVLTF. The covered CDR3 bases are TGTGCCAGCTCCCCTACCGGGGGACAGGGCGGGTCTGGGGCCAACGTC.

A word on this clone: The observed sequence ends 3 residues before the CDR3 terminus, with the missing tail filled in from the germline J gene. The J gene is TRBJ1-1, the V gene TRBV7-7, with D perhaps matching TRBD1 (6 bases). Trimming stripped 5 bases from V and 1 base from J, with 8 bases between. The length of the CDR3 is 13 residues. Germline CDR1 SSHAT, CDR2 FNYEAQ (reference sequence). The sequenced CDR3 bases are TGTGCCAGCAGCCAGGACAGGAACACTGAA. Protein: CASSQDRNTE. The whole CDR3 protein reads CASSQDRNTEAFF.

This clone was counted a few times. The read falls 3 residues short of the CDR3 end, and the missing part is taken from the germline J gene. V usage is TRBV18 and J usage is TRBJ1-6; tentative D call: TRBD1 (5 bases). CDR1 is KGHSH and CDR2 is LQKENI in the germline V gene. Trimming stripped 3 bases from V and 0 bases from J, with 9 bases between. The CDR3 has 16 amino acids. CDR3 residues: CASSPPGSSYNSPLHF. CDR3 DNA, as far as it was read: TGTGCCAGCTCACCGCCAGGGAGCTCCTATAATTCACCC.

There are a few counts of this clone. The sequenced fragment ends 3 residues before the CDR3 boundary, so the rest is inferred from the germline J gene. This chain connects TRBV18 to TRBJ1-4, with a weak D call TRBD1 (5 bases). Per germline, CDR1 KGHSH and CDR2 LQKENI. CDR3 length: 15 residues. Trimming left V 6 bases short and J 3 bases short, with 14 bases between. The part of the CDR3 DNA that was read is TGTGCCAGCTCCCTGGACACCGCGGCTAATGAAAAA. It yields the protein CASSLDTAANEK. The entire CDR3 is CASSLDTAANEKLFF.

As for this clone: The sequence runs out 3 residues before the end of the CDR3; the remainder is reconstructed from the germline J gene. V and J are TRBV20-1 and TRBJ2-1, with 8 positions matching TRBD2. The germline CDR1 and CDR2 sequences are DFQATT and SNEGSKA (reference sequence). J lost 4 bases, V lost 6 bases, and 11 bases had no gene match. The CDR3 is 15 residues long. The sequenced part of the CDR3 DNA is TGCAGTGCGCCCCTCTTTGGCGGGGGGTACAATGAG. As protein: CSAPLFGGGYNE. The whole CDR3 protein is CSAPLFGGGYNEQFF.

This clone was seen a handful of times. The CDR3 end lies 3 residues beyond the end of the read and is filled in from the germline J gene. The chain employs TRBV19 and TRBJ2-2, with 9 bases fitting TRBD1. Unmatched junction bases numbered 10, after V lost 4 bases and J lost 7 bases. This CDR3 spans 16 amino acids. Germline V gives CDR1 LNHDA, CDR2 SQIVND (reference sequence). The CDR3 reads CASSNSPGQGIGELFF. The part of the CDR3 DNA that was read is TGTGCCAGTAGTAACAGCCCGGGACAGGGTATCGGGGAG.

This clone was picked up a small number of times. The CDR3 is cut off 3 residues early in the read; its end comes from the germline J gene. The chain carries TRBV7-8 and TRBJ2-3; no definite D call. This CDR3 has 13 amino acids. Trimming stripped 4 bases from V and 0 bases from J, with 5 bases between. The germline gives CDR1 SGHVS, CDR2 FQNEAQ. CDR3 loop: CASSSPSTDTQYF. Incomplete CDR3 DNA: TGTGCCAGCAGCTCCCCTAGCACAGATACG.

This clone appeared a few times. The CDR3 is cut off 3 residues early in the read; its end comes from the germline J gene. The V call is TRBV19, the J call TRBJ2-1; 9 bases are a match to TRBD2. Germline V gives CDR1 LNHDA, CDR2 SQIVND (reference sequence). V dropped 1 base and J dropped 9; count of bases not matched to a gene: 10. This CDR3 is 16 amino acids long. The sequenced part of the CDR3 DNA is TGTGCCAGTAGTATAGTCGCGGGGGGGCTTCAGGGTGAG. The encoded protein is CASSIVAGGLQGE. The CDR3 in its entirety is CASSIVAGGLQGEQFF. Full variable domain (outside the CDR3, taken from reference TRBV19 and TRBJ2-1): DGGITQSPKYLFRKEGQNVTLSCEQNLNHDAMYWYRQDPGQGLRLIYYSQIVNDFQKGDIAEGYSVSREKKESFPLTVTSAQKNPTAFYLCASSIVAGGLQGEQFFGPGTRLTVL.